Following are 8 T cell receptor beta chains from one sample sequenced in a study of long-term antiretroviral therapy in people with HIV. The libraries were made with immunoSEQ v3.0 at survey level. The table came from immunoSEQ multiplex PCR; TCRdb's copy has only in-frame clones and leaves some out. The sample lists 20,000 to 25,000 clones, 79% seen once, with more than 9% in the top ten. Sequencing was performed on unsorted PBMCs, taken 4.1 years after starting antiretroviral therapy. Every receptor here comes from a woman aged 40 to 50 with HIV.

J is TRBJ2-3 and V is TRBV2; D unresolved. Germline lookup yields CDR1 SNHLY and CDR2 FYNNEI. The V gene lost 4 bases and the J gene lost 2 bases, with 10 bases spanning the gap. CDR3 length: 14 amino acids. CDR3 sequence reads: CASSATGSTDTQYF. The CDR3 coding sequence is TGTGCCAGCAGTGCCACCGGGTCCACAGATACGCAGTATTTT.

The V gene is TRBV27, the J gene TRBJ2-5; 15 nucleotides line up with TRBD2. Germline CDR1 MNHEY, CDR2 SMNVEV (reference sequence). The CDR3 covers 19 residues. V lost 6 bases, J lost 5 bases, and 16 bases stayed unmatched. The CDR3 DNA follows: TGTGCCAGCAGCTCACTGGGACTAGCGGGGGGCCCGGCTTCGGAGACCCAGTACTTC. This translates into CASSSLGLAGGPASETQYF.

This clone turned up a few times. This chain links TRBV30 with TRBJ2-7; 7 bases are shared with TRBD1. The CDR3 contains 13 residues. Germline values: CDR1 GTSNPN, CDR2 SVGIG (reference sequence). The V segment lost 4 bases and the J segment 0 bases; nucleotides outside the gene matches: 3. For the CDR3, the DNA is TGTGCCTGGACAGGGACAGACTCCTACGAGCAGTACTTC. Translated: CAWTGTDSYEQYF.

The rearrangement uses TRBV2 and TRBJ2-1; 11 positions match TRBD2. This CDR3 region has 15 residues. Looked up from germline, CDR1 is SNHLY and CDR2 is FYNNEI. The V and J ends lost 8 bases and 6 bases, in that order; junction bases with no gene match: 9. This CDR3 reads CASGIGTSGGNEQFF. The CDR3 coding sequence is TGTGCCAGCGGGATCGGGACTAGCGGCGGCAATGAGCAGTTCTTC.

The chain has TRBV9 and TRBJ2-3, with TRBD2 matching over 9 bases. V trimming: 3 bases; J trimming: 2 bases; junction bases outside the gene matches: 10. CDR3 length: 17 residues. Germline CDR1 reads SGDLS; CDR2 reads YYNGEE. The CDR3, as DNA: TGTGCCAGCAGCGACGAGACTAGCGGAAAATTCACAGATACGCAGTATTTT. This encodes CASSDETSGKFTDTQYF.

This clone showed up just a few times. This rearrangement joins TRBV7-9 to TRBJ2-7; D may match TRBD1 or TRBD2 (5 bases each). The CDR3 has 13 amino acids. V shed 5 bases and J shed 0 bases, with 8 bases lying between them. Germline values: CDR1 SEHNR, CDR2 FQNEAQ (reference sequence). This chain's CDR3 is CASSVGTSYEQYF. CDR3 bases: TGTGCCAGCAGCGTTGGGACCTCCTACGAGCAGTACTTC.

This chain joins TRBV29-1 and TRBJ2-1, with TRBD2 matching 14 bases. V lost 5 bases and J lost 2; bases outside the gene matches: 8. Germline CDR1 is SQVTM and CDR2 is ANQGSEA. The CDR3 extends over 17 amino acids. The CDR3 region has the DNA TGCAGCGTTCGGCGGACTAGCGGGAGGACTCCCTACAATGAGCAGTTCTTC. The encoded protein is CSVRRTSGRTPYNEQFF.

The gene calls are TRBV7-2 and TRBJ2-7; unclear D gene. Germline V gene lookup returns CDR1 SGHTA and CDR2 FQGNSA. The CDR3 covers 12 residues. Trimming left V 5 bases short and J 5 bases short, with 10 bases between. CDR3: CASSDIVNEQYF. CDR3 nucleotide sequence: TGTGCCAGCAGCGATATCGTGAACGAGCAGTACTTC.